This T cell receptor (beta chain) was obtained from a study of human T cells and chemical hapten exposure. This clonotype was seen at least ten times. TCRdb re-called the RACE reads through MiXCR, storing one row per CDR3 protein. The sample consists of some 360,000 distinct CDR3 sequences, around 5.5% of them appearing once. This CDR3 comprises 13 residues. V gave up 6 bases and J gave up 5 bases; unmatched junction bases: 6. CDR1 and CDR2 (germline): SQVTM, ANQGSEA. Specified time point: pre-sensitization, week 0. The treatment: therapeutic diphenylcyclopropenone sensitization with weekly scalp DPC. This TCR was sampled from a woman in her forties or fifties with alopecia areata. Some clones in this sample may be carry-over from other donors' samples. The input for sequencing was whole blood, taken in connection with sensitization to the hapten diphenylcyclopropenone (DPC). The chain couples TRBV29-1 to TRBJ2-3; 9 nucleotides line up with TRBD1. This CDR3 is CSVDRGREDTQYF. The CDR3 DNA reads TGCAGCGTGGACAGGGGAAGGGAAGATACGCAGTATTTT.